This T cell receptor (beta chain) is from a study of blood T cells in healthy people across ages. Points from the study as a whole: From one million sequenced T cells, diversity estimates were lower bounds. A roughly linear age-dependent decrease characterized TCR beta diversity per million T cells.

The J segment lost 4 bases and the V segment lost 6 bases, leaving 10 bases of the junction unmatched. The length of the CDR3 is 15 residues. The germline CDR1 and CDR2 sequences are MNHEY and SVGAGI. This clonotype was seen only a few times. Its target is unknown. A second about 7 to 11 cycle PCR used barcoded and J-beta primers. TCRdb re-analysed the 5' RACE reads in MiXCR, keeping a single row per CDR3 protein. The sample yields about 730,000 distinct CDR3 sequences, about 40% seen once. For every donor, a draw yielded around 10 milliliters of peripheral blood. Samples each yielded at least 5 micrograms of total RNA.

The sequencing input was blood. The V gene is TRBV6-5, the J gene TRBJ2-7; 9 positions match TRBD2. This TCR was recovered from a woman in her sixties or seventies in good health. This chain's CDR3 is CASSHTSGRGYEQYF. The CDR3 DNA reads TGTGCCAGCAGCCACACTAGCGGGCGGGGATACGAGCAGTACTTC.